These 9 T cell receptor beta chains were sequenced from one sample in a study of T cell responses to AZD1222 COVID-19 vaccine. Data came from immunoSEQ multiplex PCR; TCRdb stores just in-frame clones and leaves some out. The data contain 200,000 or so clones, approximately 94% of them singletons. This specimen was peripheral blood, taken on day 0 of AZD1222 vaccination. These receptors all stem from an adult in good health.

The rearrangement links TRBV6-6 to TRBJ2-1; 7 bases match TRBD1. V lost 0 bases to trimming and J lost 5 bases; unmatched junction nucleotides: 4. CDR3 length equals 15 residues. Germline-derived CDR1 and CDR2 are MNHNY and SVGAGI (reference sequence). CDR3 region: CASSYSGGRNNEQFF. CDR3 sequence (DNA): TGTGCCAGCAGTTACTCAGGGGGCAGGAACAATGAGCAGTTCTTC.

This chain links TRBV2 with TRBJ1-1; 8 bases map to TRBD1. The V segment lost 5 bases and the J segment 5 bases; nucleotides outside the gene matches: 4. The V gene's germline CDR1 is SNHLY and CDR2 FYNNEI. The CDR3 runs 13 residues. This chain's CDR3 is CASSRQGRTEAFF. CDR3 nucleotides: TGTGCCAGCAGTCGACAGGGGAGGACTGAAGCTTTCTTT.

This chain links TRBV7-2 with TRBJ1-5, with D maybe TRBD1 (6 bases). Germline V gene data show CDR1 as SGHTA and CDR2 as FQGNSA. V was trimmed by 1 base and J by 5 bases, leaving 15 bases between them. The CDR3 has 16 residues. The CDR3 bases are TGTGCCAGCAGCTTAGAGGCCACAGGGCCACATCAGCCCCAGCATTTT. This encodes CASSLEATGPHQPQHF.

This rearrangement joins TRBV6-2 or TRBV6-3 to TRBJ2-7; perhaps TRBD1 as D (6 bases). The CDR3 runs to 12 residues. Trimming left V 5 bases short and J 11 bases short, with 16 bases between. Per the germline V gene, CDR1 is MNHEY and CDR2 is SVGEGT. The CDR3 DNA is TGTGCCAGCAGTGCCTCGACAGGAATTAAGTACTTC. Protein: CASSASTGIKYF.

Here the CDR3 DNA reads TGTGCCAGCAGCTCACAGCCGGGACTGAGGACCCACGAGCAGTACTTC. This encodes CASSSQPGLRTHEQYF. The chain recombines TRBV7-2 with TRBJ2-7, with D possibly matching TRBD2 (6 bases). CDR1 and CDR2 from the germline V gene are SGHTA and FQGNSA. Deletions cut 4 bases from V and 5 bases from J, with 21 bases between. The CDR3 has 16 residues.

The chain employs TRBV19 and TRBJ2-3; D call uncertain. Per germline, CDR1 LNHDA and CDR2 SQIVND (reference sequence). The length of the CDR3 is 13 residues. V lost 5 bases, J lost 2 bases, and 8 bases lay in between. The CDR3 bases are TGTGCCAGTAGTGCCACTTTCACAGATACGCAGTATTTT. It specifies CASSATFTDTQYF.

This chain uses TRBV2 with TRBJ1-1, with D maybe TRBD1 (6 bases). V lost 6 bases, J lost 1 base, and 15 bases lay in between. CDR3 length equals 15 residues. The germline CDR1 and CDR2 sequences are SNHLY and FYNNEI. The CDR3 DNA sequence: TGTGCCAGCAGCGTTAACAGGGTGTGGAACACTGAAGCTTTCTTT. Protein: CASSVNRVWNTEAFF. Full variable domain (missing parts from reference TRBV2 and TRBJ1-1): EPEVTQTPSHQVTQMGQEVILRCVPISNHLYFYWYRQILGQKVEFLVSFYNNEISEKSEIFDDQFSVERPDGSNFTLKIRSTKLEDSAMYFCASSVNRVWNTEAFFGQGTRLTVV.

V is TRBV20-1 and J is TRBJ1-1, with D possibly matching TRBD1 (5 bases). This CDR3 contains 12 residues. Germline CDR1 is DFQATT and CDR2 is SNEGSKA (reference sequence). V lost 3 bases, J lost 3 bases, and 8 bases lay in between. CDR3 nucleotides: TGCAGTGCTAGTTGGGGGTACACTGAAGCTTTCTTT. Its translation: CSASWGYTEAFF.

The chain recombines TRBV9 with TRBJ1-6, with D perhaps TRBD1 (5 bases). The germline V gene has CDR1 SGDLS and CDR2 YYNGEE. The V end was cut by 1 base, the J end by 6 bases, with 11 bases between. The CDR3 has 15 residues. Written as DNA, the CDR3 is TGTGCCAGCAGCGTATCCGGGACCCTTAATTCACCCCTCCACTTT. Translating it yields CASSVSGTLNSPLHF.